This T cell receptor (beta chain) was identified in a study of shared clonotypes between healthy human individuals. Whole-study findings and limits: Naive CD4 clonotypes overlapped across a few donors at roughly 5%.

Every contributor of samples was a Caucasian grown-up residing in Nashville, Tennessee. Per the germline V gene, CDR1 is SGDLS and CDR2 is YYNGEE. V was clipped by 0 bases and J by 13 bases; unmatched bases: 7. The CDR3 has 13 residues. The study ran the assay at deep level. The table came from immunoSEQ multiplex PCR; TCRdb's copy has only in-frame clones and leaves some out. The repertoire holds some 2,000,000 clones, with roughly 94% as singletons. Remarks on this clone: The antigen is unknown.

The TCR was taken from a man younger than 35 in good health. This chain joins TRBV9 and TRBJ2-3, with 8 bases fitting TRBD1. The sample was naive CD4+ T cells sorted from blood. Subset defined: CD45RA+ positively selected. The CDR3 nucleotides are TGTGCCAGCAGCGTAGGGACAGGGCTTCAGGAGTATTTT. Amino acid sequence: CASSVGTGLQEYF.